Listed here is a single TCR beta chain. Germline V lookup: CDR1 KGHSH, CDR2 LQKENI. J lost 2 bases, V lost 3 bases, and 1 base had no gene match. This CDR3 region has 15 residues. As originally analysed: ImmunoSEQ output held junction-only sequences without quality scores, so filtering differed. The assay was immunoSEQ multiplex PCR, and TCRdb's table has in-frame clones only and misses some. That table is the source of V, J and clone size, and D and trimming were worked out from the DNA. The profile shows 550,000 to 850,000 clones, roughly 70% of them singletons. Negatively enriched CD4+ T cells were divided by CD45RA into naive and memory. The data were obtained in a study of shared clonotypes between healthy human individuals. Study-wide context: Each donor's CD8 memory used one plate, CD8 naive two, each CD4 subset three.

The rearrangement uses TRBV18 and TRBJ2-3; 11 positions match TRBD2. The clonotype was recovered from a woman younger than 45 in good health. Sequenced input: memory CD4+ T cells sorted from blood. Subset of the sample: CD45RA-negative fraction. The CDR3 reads CASSPGLAVTDTQYF. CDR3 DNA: TGTGCCAGCTCACCGGGACTAGCGGTCACAGATACGCAGTATTTT.